The rows below give T cell receptor beta chains drawn from one sample of a study of cytotoxic CD8 clonotypes in ibrutinib-treated CLL. Clones were sequenced by immunoSEQ multiplex PCR, and TCRdb holds only the in-frame ones, with some missing. The data contain about 160,000 clones, 70% to 85% of them singletons. Source: PBMCs, taken after 24 months of ibrutinib treatment. The receptors were gathered from a human donor with chronic lymphocytic leukemia. CDR3s include the opening cysteine and the closing phenylalanine or tryptophan. Each record gives: D gene, clone size, J gene, V gene, CDR3 protein, CDR3 DNA. The D gene is left open where the match is weak. Only some rows state a clone size, as once, few, many or a class for expanded clones.

d_gene: -; abundance: -; j_gene: TRBJ1-1; v_gene: TRBV25-1; CDR3aa: CASSATALPPRAFF; CDR3nt: TGTGCCAGCAGTGCAACCGCATTACCCCCGCGGGCTTTCTTT
d_gene: -; abundance: -; j_gene: TRBJ2-2; v_gene: TRBV1; CDR3aa: CTTYHQGLAGTRELFF; CDR3nt: TGCACCACCTATCACCAGGGACTAGCGGGGACCAGGGAGCTGTTTTTT
d_gene: -; abundance: -; j_gene: TRBJ2-2; v_gene: TRBV7-2; CDR3aa: CASSFYGELFF; CDR3nt: TGTGCCAGCAGCTTTTACGGGGAGCTGTTTTTT
d_gene: -; abundance: -; j_gene: TRBJ2-1; v_gene: TRBV7-2; CDR3aa: CASSLNGGDYNEQFF; CDR3nt: TGTGCCAGCAGCTTAAACGGGGGCGACTACAATGAGCAGTTCTTC
d_gene: -; abundance: -; j_gene: TRBJ2-7; v_gene: TRBV10-3; CDR3aa: CAIQSYNGGLVSEQYF; CDR3nt: TGTGCCATCCAGTCGTACAACGGAGGGTTGGTAAGTGAGCAGTACTTC
d_gene: -; abundance: few; j_gene: TRBJ1-2; v_gene: TRBV19; CDR3aa: CASSMRRDGPNYGYTF; CDR3nt: TGTGCCAGTAGTATGCGGCGGGACGGGCCTAACTATGGCTACACCTTC
d_gene: -; abundance: -; j_gene: TRBJ1-1; v_gene: TRBV6-5; CDR3aa: CASSYSPPGEAFF; CDR3nt: TGTGCCAGCAGTTACTCCCCCCCAGGGGAAGCTTTCTTT
d_gene: TRBD2; abundance: -; j_gene: TRBJ2-2; v_gene: TRBV4-2; CDR3aa: CASSQRLAGSVTGELFF; CDR3nt: TGTGCCAGCAGCCAGCGACTAGCGGGAAGCGTCACCGGGGAGCTGTTTTTT
d_gene: TRBD1; abundance: -; j_gene: TRBJ2-1; v_gene: TRBV18; CDR3aa: CASSPRVTGVRNEQFF; CDR3nt: TGTGCCAGCTCACCTAGGGTGACAGGGGTTCGCAATGAGCAGTTCTTC
d_gene: TRBD1; abundance: -; j_gene: TRBJ1-2; v_gene: TRBV9; CDR3aa: CASSVEGTGGLGGYTF; CDR3nt: TGTGCCAGCAGCGTAGAGGGAACAGGGGGTCTGGGTGGCTACACCTTC
d_gene: -; abundance: -; j_gene: TRBJ2-3; v_gene: TRBV28; CDR3aa: CASSLWLGRDAQYF; CDR3nt: TGTGCCAGCAGTTTATGGTTGGGTAGAGACGCGCAGTATTTT
d_gene: -; abundance: -; j_gene: TRBJ1-1; v_gene: TRBV19; CDR3aa: CASSIDFRGTEAFF; CDR3nt: TGTGCCAGTAGTATAGATTTTCGGGGGACTGAAGCTTTCTTT
d_gene: -; abundance: once; j_gene: TRBJ1-3; v_gene: TRBV7-8; CDR3aa: CASSLESTSGNTIYF; CDR3nt: TGTGCCAGCAGCTTAGAGTCGACCTCTGGAAACACCATATATTTT
d_gene: TRBD2; abundance: few; j_gene: TRBJ2-1; v_gene: TRBV28; CDR3aa: CASRGSGRNNEQFF; CDR3nt: TGTGCCAGCAGAGGGAGCGGGAGGAACAATGAGCAGTTCTTC
d_gene: TRBD1; abundance: -; j_gene: TRBJ1-1; v_gene: TRBV5-1; CDR3aa: CASNGQGYTEAFF; CDR3nt: TGCGCCAGCAACGGACAGGGTTACACTGAAGCTTTCTTT
d_gene: -; abundance: -; j_gene: TRBJ1-2; v_gene: TRBV5-1; CDR3aa: CASSLDQGPYTF; CDR3nt: TGCGCCAGCAGCTTGGATCAGGGCCCCTACACCTTC
d_gene: -; abundance: -; j_gene: TRBJ2-7; v_gene: TRBV2; CDR3aa: CASSGEGHYEQYF; CDR3nt: TGTGCCAGCAGTGGTGAGGGCCACTACGAGCAGTACTTC
d_gene: -; abundance: -; j_gene: TRBJ1-2; v_gene: TRBV25-1; CDR3aa: CASSPIGGQHGYTF; CDR3nt: TGTGCCAGCAGCCCAATAGGGGGTCAACATGGCTACACCTTC
d_gene: TRBD1; abundance: -; j_gene: TRBJ1-1; v_gene: TRBV25-1; CDR3aa: CASSESQGAGNTEAFF; CDR3nt: TGTGCCAGCAGTGAATCTCAGGGGGCCGGGAACACTGAAGCTTTCTTT
d_gene: TRBD2; abundance: -; j_gene: TRBJ2-7; v_gene: TRBV7-2; CDR3aa: CASSLERLAGMQYF; CDR3nt: TGTGCCAGCAGCTTAGAGCGACTAGCGGGAATGCAGTACTTC
d_gene: -; abundance: -; j_gene: TRBJ1-1; v_gene: TRBV27; CDR3aa: CASSLSGVGGTEAFF; CDR3nt: TGTGCCAGCAGTTTATCGGGGGTAGGAGGCACTGAAGCTTTCTTT
d_gene: -; abundance: -; j_gene: TRBJ2-1; v_gene: TRBV27; CDR3aa: CASRGTRLNEQFF; CDR3nt: TGTGCCAGCAGGGGAACTAGACTCAATGAGCAGTTCTTC
d_gene: -; abundance: -; j_gene: TRBJ1-5; v_gene: TRBV6-1; CDR3aa: CASTPPGVLNQPQHF; CDR3nt: TGTGCCAGCACTCCCCCCGGGGTTCTCAATCAGCCCCAGCATTTT
d_gene: -; abundance: -; j_gene: TRBJ2-5; v_gene: TRBV25-1; CDR3aa: CASSDPLRAGALETQYF; CDR3nt: TGTGCCAGCAGTGACCCCCTTCGGGCAGGGGCTCTGGAGACCCAGTACTTC
d_gene: -; abundance: -; j_gene: TRBJ2-1; v_gene: TRBV19; CDR3aa: CASSISPSYNEQFF; CDR3nt: TGTGCCAGTAGTATATCCCCTTCCTACAATGAGCAGTTCTTC
d_gene: TRBD1; abundance: -; j_gene: TRBJ1-2; v_gene: TRBV7-3; CDR3aa: CASSKGFQGAPPSGYTF; CDR3nt: TGTGCCAGCAGCAAGGGGTTCCAGGGGGCTCCTCCGAGTGGCTACACCTTC
d_gene: -; abundance: once; j_gene: TRBJ1-2; v_gene: TRBV7-9; CDR3aa: CASSLAGTPISYTF; CDR3nt: TGTGCCAGCAGCTTGGCCGGGACACCAATTAGCTACACCTTC
d_gene: -; abundance: -; j_gene: TRBJ2-1; v_gene: TRBV19; CDR3aa: CASSRGLSYYNEQFF; CDR3nt: TGTGCCAGTAGTAGGGGCTTAAGTTACTACAATGAGCAGTTCTTC
d_gene: TRBD2; abundance: -; j_gene: TRBJ2-1; v_gene: TRBV29-1; CDR3aa: CSARDSGSSNEQFF; CDR3nt: TGCAGCGCTAGGGATAGCGGGAGTAGTAATGAGCAGTTCTTC
d_gene: TRBD1; abundance: -; j_gene: TRBJ1-5; v_gene: TRBV19; CDR3aa: CASSTGGVQPQHF; CDR3nt: TGTGCCAGTAGTACAGGGGGGGTGCAGCCCCAGCATTTT
d_gene: -; abundance: few; j_gene: TRBJ1-2; v_gene: TRBV6-1; CDR3aa: CASSERESLYGYTF; CDR3nt: TGTGCCAGCAGTGAACGGGAGTCCCTCTATGGCTACACCTTC
d_gene: -; abundance: -; j_gene: TRBJ2-7; v_gene: TRBV7-6; CDR3aa: CASSKGLGRSSYEQYF; CDR3nt: TGTGCCAGCAGCAAAGGACTGGGGAGGAGCTCCTACGAGCAGTACTTC
d_gene: -; abundance: -; j_gene: TRBJ1-2; v_gene: TRBV5-6; CDR3aa: CASSLEGARRSGYGYTF; CDR3nt: TGTGCCAGCAGCTTGGAAGGGGCCCGGCGCAGTGGCTATGGCTACACCTTC
d_gene: TRBD2; abundance: -; j_gene: TRBJ2-5; v_gene: TRBV6-1; CDR3aa: CASSGSGGIPRTQETQYF; CDR3nt: TGTGCCAGCAGTGGAAGCGGGGGGATCCCAAGAACCCAAGAGACCCAGTACTTC
d_gene: -; abundance: once; j_gene: TRBJ2-1; v_gene: TRBV9; CDR3aa: CASSPNAINEQFF; CDR3nt: TGTGCCAGCAGCCCGAACGCCATAAATGAGCAGTTCTTC
d_gene: -; abundance: -; j_gene: TRBJ1-4; v_gene: TRBV19; CDR3aa: CASSQLIKGEKLFF; CDR3nt: TGTGCCAGTAGTCAGCTAATCAAGGGGGAAAAACTGTTTTTT
d_gene: -; abundance: many; j_gene: TRBJ1-1; v_gene: TRBV5-8; CDR3aa: CASSLGGMNTEAFF; CDR3nt: TGTGCCAGCAGCTTGGGTGGCATGAACACTGAAGCTTTCTTT
d_gene: -; abundance: -; j_gene: TRBJ1-2; v_gene: TRBV2; CDR3aa: CASRATEYGYTF; CDR3nt: TGTGCCAGCAGAGCGACAGAATATGGCTACACCTTC
d_gene: -; abundance: -; j_gene: TRBJ1-5; v_gene: TRBV4-1; CDR3aa: CASSQQINQPQHF; CDR3nt: TGCGCCAGCAGCCAACAGATTAATCAGCCCCAGCATTTT
d_gene: -; abundance: -; j_gene: TRBJ1-1; v_gene: TRBV9; CDR3aa: CASSAQGSSNTEAFF; CDR3nt: TGTGCCAGCAGCGCCCAGGGCTCATCGAACACTGAAGCTTTCTTT
d_gene: -; abundance: -; j_gene: TRBJ1-4; v_gene: TRBV7-2; CDR3aa: CASSRSPRSEKLFF; CDR3nt: TGTGCCAGCAGCCGGTCCCCTCGGAGTGAAAAACTGTTTTTT
d_gene: -; abundance: few; j_gene: TRBJ1-5; v_gene: TRBV6-6; CDR3aa: CASSYSRGNQPQHF; CDR3nt: TGTGCCAGCAGTTACAGCAGGGGCAATCAGCCCCAGCATTTT
d_gene: -; abundance: once; j_gene: TRBJ1-3; v_gene: TRBV5-1; CDR3aa: CASGEGSLGNTIYF; CDR3nt: TGCGCCAGCGGTGAGGGATCGTTGGGAAACACCATATATTTT
d_gene: -; abundance: few; j_gene: TRBJ2-2; v_gene: TRBV5-4; CDR3aa: CASSWTNTGELFF; CDR3nt: TGTGCCAGCAGCTGGACTAACACCGGGGAGCTGTTTTTT
d_gene: -; abundance: -; j_gene: TRBJ2-3; v_gene: TRBV4-1; CDR3aa: CASSHSPSAGTDTQYF; CDR3nt: TGCGCCAGCAGCCACAGTCCTAGCGCTGGCACAGATACGCAGTATTTT
d_gene: -; abundance: -; j_gene: TRBJ1-1; v_gene: TRBV18; CDR3aa: CASSPPSGRINTEAFF; CDR3nt: TGTGCCAGCTCACCCCCCTCAGGACGGATAAACACTGAAGCTTTCTTT
d_gene: -; abundance: -; j_gene: TRBJ1-2; v_gene: TRBV4-1; CDR3aa: CASSRSDIMGRGYTF; CDR3nt: TGCGCCAGCAGCCGATCGGATATTATGGGTCGTGGCTACACCTTC
d_gene: TRBD2; abundance: -; j_gene: TRBJ2-1; v_gene: TRBV7-2; CDR3aa: CASSETSGSYNEQFF; CDR3nt: TGTGCCAGCAGCGAGACTAGCGGGTCCTACAATGAGCAGTTCTTC
d_gene: -; abundance: -; j_gene: TRBJ1-2; v_gene: TRBV6-6; CDR3aa: CASRRDILYGYTF; CDR3nt: TGTGCCAGCAGGAGGGACATACTCTATGGCTACACCTTC
d_gene: TRBD1; abundance: -; j_gene: TRBJ2-2; v_gene: TRBV30; CDR3aa: CAWNLDRASGELFF; CDR3nt: TGTGCCTGGAACCTGGACAGGGCGTCCGGGGAGCTGTTTTTT
d_gene: -; abundance: -; j_gene: TRBJ1-5; v_gene: TRBV6-5; CDR3aa: CASSARDGRNQPQHF; CDR3nt: TGTGCCAGCAGTGCCCGGGACGGTCGCAATCAGCCCCAGCATTTT
d_gene: TRBD1; abundance: -; j_gene: TRBJ2-7; v_gene: TRBV5-6; CDR3aa: CASSPQPGQGYYEQYF; CDR3nt: TGTGCCAGCAGCCCTCAACCTGGACAGGGGTACTACGAGCAGTACTTC